The 2 T cell receptor beta chains given below trace back to one sample, sequenced in a study of blood T cell repertoires in COVID-19. Measured with immunoSEQ multiplex PCR; TCRdb has only the in-frame clones, and not every one. This sample has about 240,000 clones, with more than 75% found just once. Sequenced: PBMCs or T cells enriched from blood (not recorded which). All receptors derive from a woman aged 40 to 49 with acute COVID-19.

This sequence joins TRBV12-5 and TRBJ2-2, with a possible D match to TRBD2 (6 bases). This CDR3 has 16 residues. Germline values: CDR1 LGHNT, CDR2 FRNRAP. The V and J ends lost 5 bases and 1 base respectively, with 14 bases between them. The CDR3 coding sequence is TGTGCTAGTGGTCCGCGGACGGGAGTGAACACCGGGGAGCTGTTTTTT. It specifies CASGPRTGVNTGELFF.

The chain combines TRBV9 with TRBJ2-7; 9 bases align to TRBD1. Germline CDR1 and CDR2: SGDLS and YYNGEE. This CDR3 region has 18 residues. After removal of 0 bases from V and 5 bases from J, the junction contained 15 bases not matched to a gene. In DNA, the CDR3 is TGTGCCAGCAGCGTAGGTCCGGGACAGGGAGTAAGTATCGACGAGCAGTACTTC. This gives the protein CASSVGPGQGVSIDEQYF.